This T cell receptor (beta chain) stems from a study of blood T cell repertoires in COVID-19. Overall study context: Specimens from acute and convalescent COVID-19 originated in the United States, Italy and Spain. Sources were T cells, B-cell-depleted T cells, or PBMCs; the material itself was cDNA or gDNA.

There are 15 residues in the CDR3. The V end was cut by 0 bases, the J end by 1 base, with 10 bases between. Germline CDR1 is SGDLS and CDR2 is YYNGEE. Authors' methods: Reference gene primer amplification in the assay estimated nucleated cell counts. Profiled with immunoSEQ multiplex PCR; TCRdb holds only in-frame clones, not every one. From that table come the V and J calls and clone size; the DNA was used to work out D and trimming. The table lists approximately 110,000 clones, around four fifths of them singletons. The genes are TRBV9 and TRBJ1-1; a weak D match, TRBD1 (6 bases). The source of this sequence is a woman in her seventies with acute or convalescent COVID-19. Sample: peripheral blood. The CDR3 region has the DNA TGTGCCAGCAGCGTAGTGGCAGGGGCGAACACTGAAGCTTTCTTT. Translating gives CASSVVAGANTEAFF.